The source of this T cell receptor (beta chain) is a study of cytomegalovirus exposure and HLA in healthy donors. Remarks on this clone: Antigen specificity is unknown.

Whole-study results and caveats: In most subjects, TCR beta sequences reportedly gave accurate predictions of HLA-A and HLA-B alleles.

The PCR contained 60 Vbeta and 13 Jbeta primers. Method: immunoSEQ multiplex PCR; TCRdb's copy keeps in-frame clones and lacks some. The sample lists tens of thousands of clones; roughly 67% were seen once. Sequencing was carried out using PBMCs. The clonotype comes from a man in his fifties or sixties in good health and CMV-seronegative.

This CDR3 is CASSLNSNTGELFF. DNA of the CDR3: TGTGCCAGCAGCTTAAATAGTAACACCGGGGAGCTGTTTTTT. V is TRBV7-9 and J is TRBJ2-2, with unresolved D. Looked up from germline, CDR1 is SEHNR and CDR2 is FQNEAQ (reference sequence). This CDR3 region has 14 residues. Trimming shortened V by 2 bases and J by 2 bases, and 6 bases separated the two germline ends.